This T cell receptor (beta chain) originates from a study of control samples from healthy donors and cancer patients. This CDR3 comprises 13 residues. CDR1 MNHNS and CDR2 SASEGT come from the germline V gene. V lost 3 bases, J lost 5 bases, and 7 bases lay in between. This clone was counted between two and nine times. Profiling relied on immunoSEQ multiplex PCR, and the TCRdb table lists in-frame clones only, not all of them. The table lists roughly 99,000 clones, approximately 82% of them singletons. The TCR originated in a man aged 55 to 70 in good health. This rearrangement joins TRBV6-1 to TRBJ2-2; D gene uncertain. Sequencing used blood. The CDR3 loop is CASSEGLTGELFF. The CDR3 DNA reads as TGTGCCAGCAGTGAGGGGTTGACCGGGGAGCTGTTTTTT.